Below, 28 T cell receptor beta chains from the same sample are listed, as sequenced in a study of CXCR4 blockade with PD-1 therapy in pancreatic cancer. The data were produced by immunoSEQ multiplex PCR, yet TCRdb's version contains in-frame clones alone and is incomplete. The sample has thousands of clones; 50% are singletons. Sequenced input: tumor tissue. The source is a human donor with pancreatic ductal adenocarcinoma.

This chain links TRBV14 with TRBJ1-4; D gene uncertain. There are 16 residues in the CDR3. V was shortened by 2 bases and J by 2 bases, with 12 bases between the two germline ends. Germline assignment: CDR1 SGHDN and CDR2 FVKESK. CDR3 residues: CASSQSNRGTNEKLFF. The DNA of the CDR3 is TGTGCCAGCAGCCAATCCAACAGAGGGACTAATGAAAAACTGTTTTTT.

This clone was counted only a few times. A read error may account for a junction end that differs from germline. The rearrangement joins TRBV11-3 to TRBJ1-1, with D perhaps TRBD1 (5 bases). Germline-derived CDR1 and CDR2 are SGHNT and YENEEA. The CDR3 is 17 residues long. This chain's CDR3 is CASSLTDSPGHFLGFVF. The CDR3 nucleotides are TGTGCCAGCAGCTTAACGGACTCGCCTGGACACTTTCTTGGCTTTGTGTTT. The variable domain in full, completed from reference TRBV11-3 and TRBJ1-1, reads EAGVVQSPRYKIIEKKQPVAFWCNPISGHNTLYWYLQNLGQGPELLIRYENEEAVDDSQLPKDRFSAERLKGVDSTLKIQPAELGDSAVYLCASSLTDSPGHFLGFVFGQGTRLTVV.

J is TRBJ2-7 and V is TRBV19; no firm D call. Germline V gene sequence: CDR1 LNHDA, CDR2 SQIVND (reference sequence). Trimming removed 6 bases from V and 2 bases from J, with 11 bases in between. The CDR3 consists of 13 residues. CDR3 region: CASRDIVTYEQYF. CDR3 in DNA: TGTGCCAGTAGGGATATCGTGACCTACGAGCAGTACTTC.

J is TRBJ2-5 and V is TRBV10-2, with D possibly being TRBD2 (7 bases). Trimming removed 7 bases from V and 5 bases from J, with 20 bases in between. CDR1 WSHSY and CDR2 SAAADI come from the germline V gene. This CDR3 spans 15 amino acids. CDR3 in amino acids: CASMGPGGLGETQYF. As DNA, the CDR3 is TGCGCCAGCATGGGTCCGGGGGGCCTAGGGGAGACCCAGTACTTC.

The chain uses TRBV19 and TRBJ2-1; a weak D match, TRBD2 (5 bases). The CDR3 consists of 14 residues. V lost 1 base and J 8 bases, leaving 12 bases between the germline ends. Looked up from germline, CDR1 is LNHDA and CDR2 is SQIVND (reference sequence). The CDR3 sequence is CASSIVSGRDEQFF. The CDR3 DNA is TGTGCCAGTAGTATAGTCAGCGGCCGGGATGAGCAGTTCTTC.

The chain links TRBV4-1 to TRBJ2-1; TRBD2 is a possible D gene (5 bases). This CDR3 comprises 15 residues. Trimming removed 1 base at V and 1 base at J, with 8 bases between. Per germline, CDR1 MGHRA and CDR2 YSYEKL. The CDR3, as DNA: TGCGCCAGCAGCCAAGCGACTACGTCCTACAATGAGCAGTTCTTC. Translated: CASSQATTSYNEQFF.

This clone was seen only a few times. V is TRBV2 and J is TRBJ2-3, with 9 positions matching TRBD2. After removal of 7 bases from V and 2 bases from J, the junction contained 4 bases not matched to a gene. The CDR3 extends over 14 amino acids. Germline-derived CDR1 and CDR2 are SNHLY and FYNNEI. DNA for the CDR3: TGTGCCAGCACCCCTAGCGGGACCACAGATACGCAGTATTTT. Protein: CASTPSGTTDTQYF.

V usage is TRBV18 and J usage is TRBJ1-3; D not certain. Germline V gene sequence: CDR1 KGHSH, CDR2 LQKENI. This CDR3 contains 14 residues. Trimming took 6 bases from V and 2 from J, leaving 11 bases between them. The CDR3 is CASSSGGPGNTIYF. The CDR3 bases are TGTGCCAGCTCTTCCGGAGGACCTGGAAACACCATATATTTT.

This clone turned up a few times. J is TRBJ1-5 and V is TRBV11-3; D uncertain. The germline V and J ends were trimmed by 1 base and 0 bases, with 16 bases remaining between them. The CDR3 is made up of 18 amino acids. Germline loops: CDR1 SGHNT, CDR2 YENEEA. The CDR3 coding sequence is TGTGCCAGCAGCTTAGGTCTGTACCTGAGGAATAGCAATCAGCCCCAGCATTTT. Residues: CASSLGLYLRNSNQPQHF.

The gene calls are TRBV29-1 and TRBJ1-1, with 10 bases that match TRBD1. Germline CDR1 and CDR2: SQVTM and ANQGSEA. The ends lost 6 bases at V and 6 bases at J; junction bases unmatched: 7. The CDR3 loop spans 13 amino acids. CDR3 in DNA: TGCAGCGTGGGGACAGGGGCTAAGTCTGAAGCTTTCTTT. Translation gives CSVGTGAKSEAFF.

This clone turned up a few times. This chain uses TRBV27 with TRBJ2-1; no definite D call. The germline gives CDR1 MNHEY, CDR2 SMNVEV (reference sequence). This CDR3 has 13 amino acids. V gave up 3 bases and J gave up 4 bases, with 7 bases separating them. CDR3 protein: CASSFGSYNEQFF. The DNA of the CDR3 is TGTGCCAGCAGTTTTGGTTCGTACAATGAGCAGTTCTTC.

The V call is TRBV10-3, the J call TRBJ1-3; no definite D call. The CDR3 contains 13 residues. V lost 2 bases, J lost 7 bases, and 9 bases lay in between. Germline CDR1 and CDR2: ENHRY and SYGVKD. CDR3 region: CAISEKEGNTIYF. As DNA, the CDR3 is TGTGCCATCAGTGAGAAAGAAGGGAACACCATATATTTT.

This clone is classed as medium-sized. The V gene is TRBV28, the J gene TRBJ2-5; 15 bases line up with TRBD2. V shed 6 bases and J 2 bases; nucleotides not matched to a gene: 16. In germline, CDR1 is MDHEN, CDR2 SYDVKM. The CDR3 totals 20 residues. This CDR3 reads CASSPGGLAGGRDGQETQYF. The CDR3 DNA reads as TGTGCCAGCAGCCCCGGAGGACTAGCGGGGGGGAGAGATGGGCAAGAGACCCAGTACTTC.

This clone was recorded once. The chain combines TRBV18 with TRBJ1-1; D unresolved. The CDR3 runs 13 residues. The ends were cut back, 0 bases at V and 5 bases at J, with 7 bases in the middle. Germline CDR1 reads KGHSH; CDR2 reads LQKENI. The chain's CDR3 is CASSPPGVTEAFF. DNA for the CDR3: TGTGCCAGCTCACCACCTGGCGTGACTGAAGCTTTCTTT.

J is TRBJ2-5 and V is TRBV6-8, with 10 nucleotides matching TRBD2. V trimming: 5 bases; J trimming: 7 bases; junction bases outside the gene matches: 10. The CDR3 runs 15 residues. Germline V gene data show CDR1 as MNHGY and CDR2 as SAAAGT. The CDR3 here is CASSPGLAVVGTQYF. For the CDR3, the DNA is TGTGCCAGCAGTCCCGGACTAGCGGTGGTCGGGACCCAGTACTTC.

This clone was detected a few times. This chain joins TRBV10-3 and TRBJ2-3; TRBD2 matches at 9 bases. Losses at the gene ends were 0 bases for V and 3 bases for J; bases not matched to a gene: 4. The CDR3 has 16 amino acids. Per the germline V gene, CDR1 is ENHRY and CDR2 is SYGVKD. CDR3 protein: CAISESGLAGTDTQYF. In DNA form, the CDR3 reads TGTGCCATCAGTGAGTCAGGGCTAGCGGGAACAGATACGCAGTATTTT.

In its sample, this clone is large. The chain joins TRBV5-1 to TRBJ1-1; D possibly corresponds to TRBD1 (5 bases). V shed 5 bases and J shed 0 bases, with 14 bases lying between them. The CDR3 is 15 residues long. The germline V gene encodes CDR1 SGHRS and CDR2 YFSETQ. The CDR3: CASSFRQGVNTEAFF. CDR3 nucleotide sequence: TGCGCCAGCAGTTTCCGCCAGGGCGTGAACACTGAAGCTTTCTTT.

Sample share makes this clone medium-sized (0.01 to 0.1%). J is TRBJ1-1 and V is TRBV4-1; no reliable D call. The CDR3 runs to 18 residues. CDR1 is MGHRA, CDR2 YSYEKL, per germline. V was pared by 0 bases and J by 0 bases, with 17 bases between. In DNA form, the CDR3 reads TGCGCCAGCAGCCAAGAATCAGGCGGTAAAGAGATGAACACTGAAGCTTTCTTT. It specifies CASSQESGGKEMNTEAFF.

This sequence joins TRBV19 and TRBJ2-2; D not certain. Germline V lookup: CDR1 LNHDA, CDR2 SQIVND (reference sequence). Deletions cut 3 bases from V and 2 bases from J, with 7 bases between. The CDR3 covers 14 residues. The CDR3 DNA is TGTGCCAGTAGTATGGAATTTAACACCGGGGAGCTGTTTTTT. Amino acid sequence: CASSMEFNTGELFF.

The chain is built from TRBV18 and TRBJ2-3; maybe TRBD2 (6 bases). The germline V and J ends were trimmed by 1 base and 1 base, with 12 bases remaining between them. CDR1 is KGHSH and CDR2 is LQKENI in the germline V gene. The CDR3 has 16 residues. The CDR3 spells CASSPQRREGTDTQYF. CDR3 nucleotide sequence: TGTGCCAGCTCACCACAGCGGCGGGAAGGCACAGATACGCAGTATTTT.

The V and J genes are TRBV30 and TRBJ1-2; D remains unclear. Deletions cut 1 base from V and 5 bases from J, with 14 bases between. Per the germline V gene, CDR1 is GTSNPN and CDR2 is SVGIG (reference sequence). The CDR3 sequence is 14 residues long. The CDR3 region is CAWSGMTGRYGYTF. CDR3 sequence (DNA): TGTGCCTGGAGTGGCATGACTGGAAGATATGGCTACACCTTC.

This clone was seen a handful of times. The chain's CDR3 is CSVVWTSGNEQFF. The DNA for the CDR3 is TGCAGCGTTGTATGGACCTCGGGGAATGAGCAGTTCTTC. This chain uses TRBV29-1 with TRBJ2-1; D is perhaps TRBD2 (5 bases). The V end was cut by 4 bases, the J end by 7 bases, with 14 bases between. Germline V gene lookup returns CDR1 SQVTM and CDR2 ANQGSEA. The CDR3 runs 13 residues.

This clone is judged medium-sized. The V call is TRBV15, the J call TRBJ2-5; possible D gene TRBD2, 7 bases. The CDR3 extends over 15 amino acids. V was pared by 0 bases and J by 4 bases, with 12 bases between. Germline V gene lookup returns CDR1 LNHNV and CDR2 YYDKDF (reference sequence). CDR3: CATSRDLGGRETQYF. CDR3 coding DNA: TGTGCCACCAGCAGAGATCTGGGGGGGCGAGAGACCCAGTACTTC. Drawing the rest from reference TRBV15 and TRBJ2-5, the complete variable domain is DAMVIQNPRYQVTQFGKPVTLSCSQTLNHNVMYWYQQKSSQAPKLLFHYYDKDFNNEADTPDNFQSRRPNTSFCFLDIRSPGLGDTAMYLCATSRDLGGRETQYFGPGTRLLVL.

This chain links TRBV12-5 with TRBJ1-1, with D unclear. The CDR3 extends over 15 amino acids. Per germline, CDR1 LGHNT and CDR2 FRNRAP. Here the CDR3 reads CASTESGYWNTEAFF. CDR3 DNA: TGTGCCAGCACCGAATCGGGATACTGGAACACTGAAGCTTTCTTT. The full variable domain, its missing parts supplied by reference TRBV12-5 and TRBJ1-1, is DARVTQTPRHKVTEMGQEVTMRCQPILGHNTVFWYRQTMMQGLELLAYFRNRAPLDDSGMPKDRFSAEMPDATLATLKIQPSEPRDSAVYFCASTESGYWNTEAFFGQGTRLTVV.

Relative to its sample, this clone is medium-sized. The chain recombines TRBV11-3 with TRBJ1-1; no reliable D call. V lost 1 base and J lost 1, with 7 bases in between. CDR3 length: 14 amino acids. The V gene's germline CDR1 is SGHNT and CDR2 YENEEA. CDR3 in amino acids: CASSLGTGNTEAFF. The CDR3 coding sequence is TGTGCCAGCAGCTTAGGGACGGGGAACACTGAAGCTTTCTTT.

V and J are TRBV28 and TRBJ2-2; D not certain. Germline V gene sequence: CDR1 MDHEN, CDR2 SYDVKM. V dropped 3 bases and J dropped 8 bases, with 7 bases sitting between them. The CDR3 is 12 residues long. The DNA of the CDR3 is TGTGCCAGCAGTTTTAGGGTAGGGGAGCTGTTTTTT. This sequence encodes CASSFRVGELFF.

A few counts support this clone. V is TRBV11-3 and J is TRBJ1-1; a possible D gene is TRBD1 (6 bases). This CDR3 is 15 amino acids long. Germline V lookup: CDR1 SGHNT, CDR2 YENEEA. V dropped 2 bases and J dropped 0 bases, with 10 bases sitting between them. CDR3 sequence (DNA): TGTGCCAGCAGCTTACCCCAGGGGTTGAACACTGAAGCTTTCTTT. Protein product: CASSLPQGLNTEAFF.

The V and J genes are TRBV28 and TRBJ1-5; weak D call: TRBD1 (6 bases). Germline lookup yields CDR1 MDHEN and CDR2 SYDVKM. The CDR3 loop spans 17 amino acids. With 2 bases removed from V and 4 bases from J, the gap between germline ends came to 18 bases. CDR3 nucleotides: TGTGCCAGCAGTTTAAACCGGGTTCAAACAGGGAATCAGCCCCAGCATTTT. Protein: CASSLNRVQTGNQPQHF.